This entry lists 6 T cell receptor beta chains sequenced from one sample in a study of T cell clonality in common variable immunodeficiency (dated by TCRdb to about 2015). Library prep was done by the immunoSEQ multiplex PCR assay. Entries here come from immuneACCESS through TCRdb and include only in-frame sequences with V and J called. Some clones fail to appear in such tables; in the studies checked, an unresolved V gene covers under half of the shortfall, and the cause of the remainder is unknown. The sample has roughly 40,000 clones on record, with no singletons. The ten top clones hold roughly 2.8% of the sample. The sequenced sample was peripheral blood mononuclear cells. Receptors were obtained from a person aged 18 to 75 in good health.

This clone has a count of ten or more. The CDR3 goes on 3 residues after the read ends, and that part is filled in from the germline J gene. This chain connects TRBV12-5 to TRBJ1-6; tentative D call: TRBD1 (5 bases). This CDR3 contains 20 residues. The V gene's germline CDR1 is LGHNT and CDR2 FRNRAP. Trimming shortened V by 4 bases and J by 0 bases, and 22 bases separated the two germline ends. CDR3 residues: CASGSLSKATAYSYNSPLHF. The covered CDR3 bases are TGTGCTAGTGGTTCCTTATCCAAAGCGACAGCCTACTCCTATAATTCACCC.

This clone appeared many times. The DNA ends 3 residues before the CDR3 does, and the rest of the CDR3 is filled in from the germline J gene. This sequence joins TRBV23-1 and TRBJ2-2; D gene uncertain. TRBV23-1 is an ORF, and what it does is uncertain. The CDR3 loop spans 14 amino acids. The V and J ends lost 6 bases and 4 bases respectively, with 12 bases between them. CDR3 region: CASSSRVGTGELFF. CDR3 bases read: TGCGCCAGCAGCAGCCGGGTCGGCACCGGGGAG.

Concerning this clone itself: The read falls 3 residues short of the CDR3 end, and the missing part is taken from the germline J gene. The V and J genes are TRBV7-9 and TRBJ2-7; D perhaps matches TRBD1 (6 bases). The V gene's germline CDR1 is SEHNR and CDR2 FQNEAQ (reference sequence). V was clipped by 7 bases and J by 6 bases, with 13 bases between them. CDR3 length equals 12 residues. The CDR3 loop reads CASNHAGAEQYF. The sequenced CDR3 bases are TGTGCCAGCAACCACGCAGGGGCCGAG.

This clone was counted many times. The read falls 3 residues short of the CDR3 end, and the missing part is taken from the germline J gene. The rearrangement uses TRBV20-1 and TRBJ2-1; 9 bases fit TRBD2. The CDR3 totals 17 residues. Germline V gene data show CDR1 as DFQATT and CDR2 as SNEGSKA (reference sequence). Unmatched junction bases numbered 9, after V lost 1 base and J lost 2 bases. CDR3: CSARAPLERGAYNEQFF. Incomplete CDR3 DNA: TGCAGTGCTAGAGCCCCTTTGGAGCGGGGGGCCTACAATGAG.

This clone was recorded a few times. The sequenced fragment ends 3 residues before the CDR3 boundary, so the rest is inferred from the germline J gene. This chain uses TRBV11-3 with TRBJ2-5; the match to TRBD2 covers 8 bases. V lost 5 bases, J lost 2 bases, and 7 bases stayed unmatched. This CDR3 is 15 amino acids long. Germline V gene lookup returns CDR1 SGHNT and CDR2 YENEEA. The CDR3 region is CASSLSGVPQETQYF. The covered CDR3 bases are TGTGCCAGCAGCCTTAGCGGGGTACCACAAGAGACC.

This clone came up a few times. The sequenced part of the CDR3 DNA is TGTGCCAGTAAAGGGACAGGGTCGGGCGAC. It specifies CASKGTGSGD. The whole CDR3 region reads CASKGTGSGDYTF. The V gene is TRBV19, the J gene TRBJ1-2; TRBD1 matches 9 bases. The read comes to an end 3 residues before the CDR3 does, leaving the germline J gene to fill in the end. CDR1 LNHDA and CDR2 SQIVND come from the germline V gene (reference sequence). The CDR3 spans 13 residues.